This TCR beta chain was observed in a study of blood T cells in healthy people across ages. The study, taken as a whole, reports: PBMCs were not sorted, which prevented a conclusive comparison of naive versus antigen-experienced cells.

In regard to this clonotype: The antigen remains unidentified.

CDR3 length: 14 residues. The germline CDR1 and CDR2 sequences are MDHEN and SYDVKM. V lost 3 bases, J lost 11 bases, and 19 bases lay in between. Sample-barcoded 5' priming and a J-beta primer mix drove a second PCR of about 6 to 12 cycles. One entry per CDR3 protein, called by TCRdb with MiXCR from the 5' RACE reads. The sample yields 700,000 to 1,000,000 distinct CDR3 sequences, 40% to 50% seen once. The rearrangement uses TRBV28 and TRBJ2-5; D tentatively fits TRBD1 or TRBD2 (6 bases each). This receptor was taken from a man aged 55 to 70 in good health. Sequences were obtained from blood. DNA for the CDR3: TGTGCCAGCAGTTTTCTTCGGGGGCACAATGAGCAGTACTTC. Protein: CASSFLRGHNEQYF.